This T cell receptor beta chain derives from a study of shared clonotypes between healthy human individuals. Positively selected for CCR7, the CD45RO-negative cells used as naive CD8 cells excluded terminally differentiated effector memory CD45RA+ cells. A deep-level run was used for the assay. Generated by immunoSEQ multiplex PCR, the TCRdb table keeps only in-frame clones and is missing some. The table shows 760,000 or so clones, with about 96% occurring only once. About this clone itself: Its antigen is currently unknown.

Study-wide findings and caveats: Sampling covered nothing but blood. Tissue TCR repertoires likely differ from those found in blood. With several donors compared, around 4.7% of naive CD4 clonotypes were shared.

This CDR3 spans 14 amino acids. Germline CDR1 LNHNV, CDR2 YYDKDF (reference sequence). With 5 bases removed from V and 2 bases from J, the gap between germline ends came to 13 bases. Input material: naive CD8+ T cells sorted from blood. The chain employs TRBV15 and TRBJ2-7, with unresolved D. The source of this sequence is a man aged 25 to 45 in good health. DNA of the CDR3: TGTGCCACCAGCGTGGTTGGTACAACCTACGAGCAGTACTTC. Its protein is CATSVVGTTYEQYF.